The rows below give T cell receptor beta chains drawn from one sample of a study of response to subunit inactivated influenza vaccine. One entry per CDR3 protein, called by TCRdb with MiXCR from the RT-PCR reads. The sample holds 150,000 to 200,000 distinct CDR3 sequences; about a tenth are singletons and the top ten take around 12%. This sample comprised non-naive T cells sorted from PBMCs, obtained 40 to 50 days after vaccination. These receptors were collected from a man aged 50-60 years who received an inactivated influenza vaccine. Each CDR3 is given with its conserved first and last residue. D genes are given only for firm matches. Where a row states a size, it is once, few, many or the class of an expanded clone; other rows omit it.

size: many
length: 17
J: TRBJ1-1
V: TRBV27
D: -
CDR3: CASSPHARGRWNTEAFF
DNA: TGTGCCAGCAGCCCCCACGCGAGGGGCCGATGGAACACTGAAGCTTTCTTT

size: few
length: 15
J: TRBJ2-7
V: TRBV24-1
D: -
CDR3: CATSDKRYETGEQYF
DNA: TGTGCCACCAGTGACAAACGGTATGAAACGGGTGAGCAGTACTTC

size: many
length: 15
J: TRBJ2-5
V: TRBV7-3
D: -
CDR3: CASSPQGSRHSTQYF
DNA: TGTGCCAGCAGCCCCCAGGGCTCACGCCACTCGACCCAGTACTTC

size: many
length: 15
J: TRBJ2-1
V: TRBV10-3
D: TRBD2
CDR3: CAISERAGAENEQFF
DNA: TGTGCCATCAGTGAAAGGGCGGGAGCGGAGAATGAGCAGTTCTTC

size: -
length: 14
J: TRBJ2-5
V: TRBV19
D: -
CDR3: CASSINGGYETQYF
DNA: TGTGCCAGTAGTATAAATGGAGGGTACGAGACCCAGTACTTC

size: -
length: 16
J: TRBJ1-4
V: TRBV4-1
D: -
CDR3: CASTPSRKGTNEKLFF
DNA: TGCGCCAGCACCCCAAGTAGGAAAGGGACTAATGAAAAACTGTTTTTT

size: -
length: 15
J: TRBJ2-1
V: TRBV6-1
D: TRBD2
CDR3: CASRISGGGYNEQFF
DNA: TGTGCCAGCAGGATTAGCGGGGGGGGTTACAATGAGCAGTTCTTC

size: -
length: 16
J: TRBJ1-6
V: TRBV7-2
D: -
CDR3: CASSVGGAPSDSPLHF
DNA: TGTGCCAGCAGCGTAGGAGGGGCCCCGTCGGACTCACCCCTCCACTTT

size: -
length: 14
J: TRBJ1-1
V: TRBV12-3/TRBV12-4
D: -
CDR3: CASSPDWENTEAFF
DNA: TGTGCCAGCAGTCCAGATTGGGAGAACACTGAAGCTTTCTTT

size: few
length: 16
J: TRBJ2-3
V: TRBV9
D: TRBD2
CDR3: CASSATSSGVTDTQYF
DNA: TGTGCCAGCAGCGCAACCTCTAGCGGGGTAACAGATACGCAGTATTTT

size: -
length: 16
J: TRBJ2-7
V: TRBV20-1
D: -
CDR3: CSARASGPLLTYEQYF
DNA: TGCAGTGCTAGAGCCTCGGGACCGCTCCTTACCTACGAGCAGTACTTC

size: many
length: 15
J: TRBJ1-5
V: TRBV18
D: TRBD1
CDR3: CASSPPGGFNQPQHF
DNA: TGTGCCAGCTCACCACCAGGGGGCTTCAATCAGCCCCAGCATTTT

size: -
length: 13
J: TRBJ2-5
V: TRBV28
D: -
CDR3: CASSTPTGETQYF
DNA: TGTGCCAGTAGCACTCCGACGGGGGAGACCCAGTACTTC

size: -
length: 14
J: TRBJ2-3
V: TRBV5-4
D: TRBD1
CDR3: CASSLLQGADTQYF
DNA: TGTGCCAGCAGCTTGTTACAGGGGGCAGATACGCAGTATTTT

size: few
length: 13
J: TRBJ2-3
V: TRBV27
D: -
CDR3: CASRREGTDTQYF
DNA: TGTGCCAGCAGGAGGGAGGGCACAGATACGCAGTATTTT

size: many
length: 19
J: TRBJ2-3
V: TRBV20-1
D: -
CDR3: CSARATIPIDGGSTDTQYF
DNA: TGCAGTGCTAGAGCCACAATCCCCATCGATGGGGGTAGCACAGATACGCAGTATTTT

size: few
length: 11
J: TRBJ1-2
V: TRBV24-1
D: -
CDR3: CATSDRYGYTF
DNA: TGTGCCACCAGTGATAGGTATGGCTACACCTTC

size: many
length: 16
J: TRBJ1-5
V: TRBV4-3
D: -
CDR3: CASSQDWGRVNQPQHF
DNA: TGCGCCAGCAGCCAAGATTGGGGCCGAGTCAATCAGCCCCAGCATTTT

size: many
length: 14
J: TRBJ2-3
V: TRBV20-1
D: -
CDR3: CSARAGSRTDTQYF
DNA: TGCAGTGCTAGAGCCGGGAGCCGCACAGATACGCAGTATTTT

size: many
length: 15
J: TRBJ2-4
V: TRBV3-1
D: -
CDR3: CASSQGGAAKNIQYF
DNA: TGTGCCAGCAGCCAAGGGGGGGCGGCCAAAAACATTCAGTACTTC

size: many
length: 18
J: TRBJ1-6
V: TRBV20-1
D: TRBD1
CDR3: CSARNIPTGASYNSPLHF
DNA: TGCAGTGCTAGAAATATCCCGACAGGGGCCTCCTATAATTCACCCCTCCACTTT

size: -
length: 14
J: TRBJ2-2
V: TRBV6-2/TRBV6-3
D: -
CDR3: CASSVLGATGELFF
DNA: TGTGCCAGCAGTGTCTTGGGGGCGACCGGGGAGCTGTTTTTT

size: -
length: 12
J: TRBJ2-7
V: TRBV20-1
D: -
CDR3: CSATLLNYEQYF
DNA: TGCAGTGCCACCCTGCTTAACTACGAGCAGTACTTC

size: few
length: 13
J: TRBJ1-1
V: TRBV20-1
D: TRBD1
CDR3: CSASDRGGTEAFF
DNA: TGCAGTGCTAGTGACAGGGGGGGAACTGAAGCTTTCTTT

size: -
length: 15
J: TRBJ2-3
V: TRBV20-1
D: -
CDR3: CSARDHLEGTDTQYF
DNA: TGCAGTGCTAGAGATCACCTAGAAGGCACAGATACGCAGTATTTT

size: -
length: 13
J: TRBJ2-7
V: TRBV19
D: -
CDR3: CASSISGSYEQYF
DNA: TGTGCCAGTAGTATCAGCGGATCTTACGAGCAGTACTTC

size: few
length: 18
J: TRBJ2-1
V: TRBV6-5
D: TRBD2
CDR3: CASSYSRASGSPRDEQFF
DNA: TGTGCCAGCAGTTACTCCCGGGCTAGCGGGTCTCCTAGGGATGAGCAGTTCTTC

size: -
length: 16
J: TRBJ1-1
V: TRBV7-2
D: -
CDR3: CASSPFRSWVNTEAFF
DNA: TGTGCCAGCAGCCCATTCCGGAGTTGGGTGAACACTGAAGCTTTCTTT

size: few
length: 15
J: TRBJ2-7
V: TRBV9
D: -
CDR3: CASSPRSGGPYEQYF
DNA: TGTGCCAGCAGCCCGCGTTCGGGCGGGCCCTACGAGCAGTACTTC

size: -
length: 15
J: TRBJ2-7
V: TRBV5-1
D: TRBD2
CDR3: CASSLAGGDSYEQYF
DNA: TGCGCCAGCAGCTTGGCCGGGGGGGACTCCTACGAGCAGTACTTC

size: -
length: 14
J: TRBJ2-3
V: TRBV6-4
D: -
CDR3: CASSRSGYTDTQYF
DNA: TGTGCCAGCAGTCGTAGCGGATACACAGATACGCAGTATTTT

size: -
length: 15
J: TRBJ2-1
V: TRBV11-3
D: TRBD1
CDR3: CASRKDRGDFGVQFF
DNA: TGTGCCAGCAGAAAAGACAGGGGCGACTTTGGGGTGCAGTTCTTC

size: -
length: 14
J: TRBJ2-1
V: TRBV20-1
D: -
CDR3: CSARVGRGRNEQFF
DNA: TGCAGTGCTAGAGTGGGTCGGGGTCGTAATGAGCAGTTCTTC

size: few
length: 16
J: TRBJ1-6
V: TRBV7-2
D: -
CDR3: CASSSSTNYRGVPLHF
DNA: TGTGCCAGCAGCTCCTCCACCAACTATAGGGGAGTACCCCTCCACTTT

size: -
length: 16
J: TRBJ1-5
V: TRBV20-1
D: -
CDR3: CSARPSSFGGNQPQHF
DNA: TGCAGTGCTAGGCCCTCCTCCTTCGGTGGCAATCAGCCCCAGCATTTT

size: many
length: 17
J: TRBJ1-2
V: TRBV4-2
D: TRBD1
CDR3: CASSQVIKDRGPDGYTF
DNA: TGTGCCAGCAGCCAAGTAATCAAGGACAGGGGGCCAGATGGCTACACCTTC

size: few
length: 12
J: TRBJ2-7
V: TRBV18
D: -
CDR3: CASSPRTDEQYF
DNA: TGTGCCAGCTCACCCCGGACGGACGAGCAGTACTTC

size: many
length: 12
J: TRBJ2-7
V: TRBV28
D: -
CDR3: CASSSYSYEQYF
DNA: TGTGCCAGCAGTTCGTATAGCTACGAGCAGTACTTC

size: many
length: 13
J: TRBJ2-7
V: TRBV2
D: TRBD2
CDR3: CASNPAGEHEQYF
DNA: TGTGCCAGCAACCCAGCGGGGGAACACGAGCAGTACTTC

size: many
length: 13
J: TRBJ2-5
V: TRBV7-2
D: -
CDR3: CASSFGQQETQYF
DNA: TGTGCCAGCAGCTTTGGACAGCAAGAGACCCAGTACTTC

size: many
length: 14
J: TRBJ2-7
V: TRBV10-1
D: -
CDR3: CASSEYGTQSEQYF
DNA: TGCGCCAGCAGTGAGTACGGGACTCAAAGCGAGCAGTACTTC

size: -
length: 15
J: TRBJ2-2
V: TRBV29-1
D: -
CDR3: CSAINRGVGTGELFF
DNA: TGCAGCGCTATTAATAGGGGAGTCGGTACCGGGGAGCTGTTTTTT

size: many
length: 15
J: TRBJ2-5
V: TRBV20-1
D: -
CDR3: CSAGRGGRAGETQYF
DNA: TGCAGTGCCGGGAGAGGGGGGAGGGCAGGGGAGACCCAGTACTTC

size: few
length: 14
J: TRBJ2-3
V: TRBV7-2
D: TRBD1
CDR3: CASSLDRGLDTQYF
DNA: TGTGCCAGCAGCTTAGACAGGGGGCTTGATACGCAGTATTTT

size: few
length: 11
J: TRBJ2-7
V: TRBV29-1
D: -
CDR3: CSGGVGGEQYF
DNA: TGCAGCGGGGGAGTAGGGGGCGAGCAGTACTTC

size: -
length: 13
J: TRBJ1-5
V: TRBV6-1
D: -
CDR3: CASRSTGYQPQHF
DNA: TGTGCCAGCAGGTCGACAGGTTATCAGCCCCAGCATTTT

size: many
length: 14
J: TRBJ1-1
V: TRBV5-1
D: -
CDR3: CASSLVGGETEAFF
DNA: TGCGCCAGCAGCTTGGTGGGAGGTGAGACTGAAGCTTTCTTT

size: few
length: 11
J: TRBJ1-1
V: TRBV20-1
D: -
CDR3: CSARDPSEAFF
DNA: TGCAGTGCTAGAGATCCCAGTGAAGCTTTCTTT

size: many
length: 14
J: TRBJ1-1
V: TRBV4-1
D: -
CDR3: CASSQDSGRTEAFF
DNA: TGCGCCAGCAGCCAAGATTCCGGACGGACTGAAGCTTTCTTT

size: few
length: 16
J: TRBJ2-1
V: TRBV3-1
D: TRBD2
CDR3: CASSQGLAGGHNEQFF
DNA: TGTGCCAGCAGCCAAGGCCTAGCGGGGGGACACAATGAGCAGTTCTTC